A selection of T cell receptor beta chains follows, all from one sample in a study of neurological immune-mediated disorders. Each CDR3 protein gets one entry after TCRdb re-called the 5' RACE reads with MiXCR. This table holds tens of thousands of distinct CDR3 sequences, 13% to 15% found once. Input material: PBMCs. All receptors derive from a woman aged 45-65 years in good health. Both conserved end residues are part of each CDR3. The D gene is left open where the match is weak. A clone size is listed for some rows: how often the clone was seen (once, few, many), or a class if it is expanded.

len,j_gene,d_gene,abundance,v_gene,CDR3nt,CDR3aa
15,TRBJ2-3,TRBD2,many,TRBV5-1,TGCGCCAGCAGCTTGGCTAGCGGGAGTTCGGATACGCAGTATTTT,CASSLASGSSDTQYF
12,TRBJ1-2,.,many,TRBV5-1,TGCGCCAGCAGCATCAGTACCGAGGGCTACACCTTC,CASSISTEGYTF
14,TRBJ2-2,.,.,TRBV5-5,TGTGCCAGCAGCTTGCTCTGGGAGTCCGGGGAGCTGTTTTTT,CASSLLWESGELFF
14,TRBJ1-2,TRBD1,many,TRBV5-1,TGCGCCAGCAGCTCAGCGACAGGGGCCTATGGCTACACCTTC,CASSSATGAYGYTF
13,TRBJ1-2,.,many,TRBV3-1,TGTGCCAGCAGCCAAGAGGGACGGTCGGGCTACACCTTC,CASSQEGRSGYTF
16,TRBJ2-3,.,many,TRBV5-1,TGCGCCAGCAGCTCAACGGGTGGGTCTGGTCGTGATACGCAGTATTTT,CASSSTGGSGRDTQYF
15,TRBJ2-2,.,many,TRBV5-1,TGCGCCAGCCGCACGGCCTTTGGTTTCACCGGGGAGCTGTTTTTT,CASRTAFGFTGELFF
15,TRBJ1-1,TRBD1,many,TRBV5-1,TGCGCCAGCAGCCTCATCGGACAGGGAGACACTGAAGCTTTCTTT,CASSLIGQGDTEAFF
15,TRBJ2-7,TRBD1,many,TRBV12-3/TRBV12-4,TGTGCCAGCAGTTTAGGGGACAGGCGTTGGCACGAGCAGTACTTC,CASSLGDRRWHEQYF
13,TRBJ2-1,TRBD1,many,TRBV11-2,TGTGCCAGCAGCTTAGTTCGGACAGGGTTGCAGTTCTTC,CASSLVRTGLQFF
14,TRBJ2-5,.,many,TRBV6-5,TGTGCCAGCAGTTACTCAGGGGGGGGGGAGACCCAGTACTTC,CASSYSGGGETQYF
14,TRBJ2-2,TRBD1,many,TRBV13,TGTGCCAGCAGGGGACAGGGAGGAACCGGGGAGCTGTTTTTT,CASRGQGGTGELFF
12,TRBJ1-1,TRBD1,many,TRBV29-1,TGCAGCGGGGGACAGATGAACACTGAAGCTTTCTTT,CSGGQMNTEAFF
14,TRBJ2-4,.,few,TRBV12-3/TRBV12-4,TGTGCCAGCAGCCGCAGGGAGGCGAAAAACATTCAGTACTTC,CASSRREAKNIQYF
16,TRBJ2-2,TRBD2,many,TRBV7-2,TGTGCCAGCAGCTTAGAGCATCGGGGGGTTCACGGGGAGCTGTTTTTT,CASSLEHRGVHGELFF
16,TRBJ2-3,.,few,TRBV20-1,TGCAGTGCTAGAGAAGGTGTCACAGGCGGAGAAGATACGCAGTATTTT,CSAREGVTGGEDTQYF
16,TRBJ2-1,TRBD2,many,TRBV28,TGTGCCAGCAGTTCCCCGGGACTACGAGGCGGGGCGGAGCAGTTCTTC,CASSSPGLRGGAEQFF
10,TRBJ2-1,.,.,TRBV7-9,TGTGCCAGCGAGAATGGTGAGAAGTTCTTC,CASENGEKFF
15,TRBJ1-1,.,many,TRBV5-5,TGTGCCAGCAGCGCCGGGATCGTTAGGACCACTGAAGCTTTCTTT,CASSAGIVRTTEAFF
15,TRBJ2-3,.,many,TRBV29-1,TGCAGCGTGAGCCTTATCGGGGGCTTATCAGATACGCAGTATTTT,CSVSLIGGLSDTQYF
16,TRBJ2-2,.,many,TRBV5-1,TGCGCCAGCAGCTTGGTTGGATGGTGGGACACCGGGGAGCTGTTTTTT,CASSLVGWWDTGELFF
15,TRBJ1-1,.,many,TRBV21-1,TGTGCCAGCAGGCTCGGGGGTCCAATGAACACTGAAGCTTTCTTT,CASRLGGPMNTEAFF
14,TRBJ1-5,.,many,TRBV10-3,TGTGCCATCAGTGAGTCGGCCGGCAATCAGCCCCAGCATTTT,CAISESAGNQPQHF
15,TRBJ1-1,.,.,TRBV6-6,TGTGCCAGCAGTTACTCGTCGTTAGGGGGCACTGAAGCTTTCTTT,CASSYSSLGGTEAFF
14,TRBJ2-7,.,many,TRBV15,TGTGCCACCCGAACAGGAGAGCGGACCTACGAGCAGTACTTC,CATRTGERTYEQYF
15,TRBJ2-6,.,many,TRBV9,TGTGCCAGCAGCGTAGGAGACTCTGGGGCCAACGTCCTGACTTTC,CASSVGDSGANVLTF
17,TRBJ2-3,TRBD2,many,TRBV7-2,TGTGCCAGCAGCTTAGCGCCTAGCGGGGGGTCTTCAGATACGCAGTATTTT,CASSLAPSGGSSDTQYF
12,TRBJ1-5,.,many,TRBV28,TGTGCCAGCAGTACACAGGGTAGGCCCCAGCATTTT,CASSTQGRPQHF
13,TRBJ2-3,TRBD2,many,TRBV29-1,TGCAGCGTTGAATATAGCGGGGAAGATACGCAGTATTTT,CSVEYSGEDTQYF
16,TRBJ1-4,.,many,TRBV28,TGTGCCAGCAGTCCCTCCGGGGACTTCCCTAATGAAAAACTGTTTTTT,CASSPSGDFPNEKLFF
18,TRBJ2-7,TRBD2,many,TRBV20-1,TGCAGTGCGAGCAGTGGAGCGGGAGGGCCTATATCGGACTACGAGCAGTACTTC,CSASSGAGGPISDYEQYF
15,TRBJ2-7,TRBD1,many,TRBV5-1,TGCGCCAGCAGCTTGTCGGGACAGGGAGCCTACGAGCAGTACTTC,CASSLSGQGAYEQYF
14,TRBJ2-3,TRBD2,many,TRBV3-1,TGTGCCAGCAGCCCAAGCGGGACTCTGGATACGCAGTATTTT,CASSPSGTLDTQYF
13,TRBJ2-3,.,many,TRBV5-1,TGCGCCAGCAGCCGGTCAGGGAAAGATACGCAGTATTTT,CASSRSGKDTQYF
13,TRBJ2-5,.,.,TRBV5-6,TGTGCCAGCAGATTAGACAGACAAGAGACCCAGTACTTT,CASRLDRQETQYF
14,TRBJ2-5,.,many,TRBV18,TGTGCCAGCTCTCCTGGACGGTTCCAAGAGACCCAGTACTTC,CASSPGRFQETQYF
16,TRBJ2-4,TRBD2,many,TRBV5-1,TGCGCCAGCAGCTCGACTAGCGGGGGAATCAGGAACATTCAGTACTTC,CASSSTSGGIRNIQYF
15,TRBJ2-3,TRBD1,many,TRBV20-1,TGCAGTGCTAGAGTCGGGACAGGGCCCCCAGATACGCAGTATTTT,CSARVGTGPPDTQYF
16,TRBJ2-1,.,many,TRBV5-1,TGCGCCAGCCGAGCGGACGGATCGAGCTCCTACAATGAGCAGTTCTTC,CASRADGSSSYNEQFF
15,TRBJ2-7,.,many,TRBV28,TGTGCCAGCAGTTCTCATCGAGGAGATTCCTACGAGCAGTACTTC,CASSSHRGDSYEQYF
13,TRBJ1-1,.,many,TRBV7-2,TGTGCCAGCAGCTTACGACAGAACACTGAAGCTTTCTTT,CASSLRQNTEAFF
14,TRBJ1-6,TRBD1,many,TRBV3-1,TGTGCCAGCAGCAACCGGGACAGGAATTCACCCCTCCACTTT,CASSNRDRNSPLHF
16,TRBJ2-1,TRBD2,many,TRBV20-1,TGCAGTGCTAGAGATCCCGGACTAGCGAGTTTAAATGAGCAGTTCTTC,CSARDPGLASLNEQFF
14,TRBJ2-7,.,.,TRBV5-1,TGCGCCAGCAGCTTGGAGACCTCTGAGGGGGAGCAGTACTTC,CASSLETSEGEQYF
12,TRBJ1-1,.,.,TRBV5-1,TGCGCCAGCAGCTTTCCGGGAGAACAAGCTTTCTTT,CASSFPGEQAFF
16,TRBJ2-2,TRBD1,many,TRBV7-7,TGTGCTAGCAGCTCCACGGGACAGGGATCCCCCGGGGAGCTGTTTTTT,CASSSTGQGSPGELFF
13,TRBJ2-3,.,many,TRBV29-1,TGCAGCGTAGCCGGGACACGCACAGATACGCAGTATTTT,CSVAGTRTDTQYF
13,TRBJ2-3,TRBD1,many,TRBV29-1,TGCAGCGTACGAGGGGGCCTCACAGATACGCAGTATTTT,CSVRGGLTDTQYF
16,TRBJ1-5,TRBD1,medium-sized,TRBV28,TGTGCCAGCAGTTTGATGGGGACAGGACATTGGCAGCCCCAGCATTTT,CASSLMGTGHWQPQHF
13,TRBJ1-1,TRBD1,many,TRBV20-1,TGCAGTGCTACGACAGGGACGAACACTGAAGCTTTCTTT,CSATTGTNTEAFF
14,TRBJ1-4,.,many,TRBV7-9,TGTGCCAGCAGCCCCGGGTCGAGCGGTGAAAAACTGTTTTTT,CASSPGSSGEKLFF
12,TRBJ2-1,.,many,TRBV27,TGTGCCAGCAGCGACTGGGGCAATGAGCAGTTCTTC,CASSDWGNEQFF
17,TRBJ1-2,.,many,TRBV3-1,TGTGCCAGCAGCCAACACCTCCTCTCGGGGAGGGATGGAGGCTACACCTTC,CASSQHLLSGRDGGYTF
15,TRBJ1-1,TRBD1,many,TRBV5-1,TGCGCCAGCAGCCCGATGACAGGGGGGAACACTGAAGCTTTCTTT,CASSPMTGGNTEAFF
16,TRBJ2-1,.,many,TRBV12-3/TRBV12-4,TGTGCCAGCAGACCCTCCACTGCGGGCTCCTACAATGAGCAGTTCTTC,CASRPSTAGSYNEQFF